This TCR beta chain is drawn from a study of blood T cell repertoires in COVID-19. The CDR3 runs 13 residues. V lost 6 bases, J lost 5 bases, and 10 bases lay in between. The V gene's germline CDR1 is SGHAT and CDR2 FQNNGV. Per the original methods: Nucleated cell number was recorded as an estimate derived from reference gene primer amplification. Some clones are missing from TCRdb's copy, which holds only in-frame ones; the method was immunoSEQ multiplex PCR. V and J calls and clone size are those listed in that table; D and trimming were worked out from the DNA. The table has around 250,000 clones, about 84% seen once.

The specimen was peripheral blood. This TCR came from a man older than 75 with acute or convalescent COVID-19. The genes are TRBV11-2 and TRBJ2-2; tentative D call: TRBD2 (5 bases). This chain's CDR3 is CASSIWETGELFF. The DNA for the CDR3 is TGTGCCAGCAGTATCTGGGAGACCGGGGAGCTGTTTTTT.